This T cell receptor beta chain is drawn from a study of regulatory T cells in long-lasting Graves disease. Findings of the study overall: Persistent patients had a count of shared public clonotypes (roughly 2,500) that exceeded that of new patients (roughly 1,000). Persistent disease preferred TRBV28, TRBJ1-2 and TRBJ2-5; new disease, TRBV20-1 and TRBJ2-1.

The CDR3 spans 15 residues. V dropped 5 bases and J dropped 7; count of bases not matched to a gene: 10. CDR1 and CDR2 (germline): SGHTA, FQGNSA. This clonotype was recorded many times. Its antigen is undetermined. For TCR beta, libraries came from iRepertoire HTBI primers and Arm-PCR of CDR3 regions. TCRdb called the multiplex PCR reads again in MiXCR, with one record for every CDR3 protein. The repertoire holds under 400,000 distinct CDR3 sequences, 16% seen once, with 25% to 30% in the top ten. The sample's time point: newly diagnosed GD, antithyroid drugs for less than 3 months. Generation of the TCR library employed RNA extracted from PBMCs. A further study also used this sample, focusing on T cells in Graves' hyperthyroidism and ophthalmopathy. As that study records: Model output signaled ophthalmopathy a median 6.5 months ahead of onset.

This TCR derives from a man aged 40-55 years with Graves disease. This material consisted of peripheral blood mononuclear cells (PBMCs), taken at new diagnosis, from a patient treated with antithyroid drugs. This rearrangement joins TRBV7-2 to TRBJ2-5; 10 bases map to TRBD2. Written as DNA, the CDR3 is TGTGCCAGCAGCCCCGGGGTAGCGGGGGGTGGGACCCAGTACTTC. This gives the protein CASSPGVAGGGTQYF.